These T cell receptor beta chains were read from a single sample in a study of blood T cells in healthy people across ages. TCRdb re-called the 5' RACE reads with MiXCR, one entry per CDR3 protein. The sample lists 750,000 to 950,000 distinct CDR3 sequences; around 24% were seen once. The same sample was also used in a study of T cells of mothers and their children.

Sequences were obtained from blood. These receptors all stem from a boy aged 5-17 years in good health. The conserved cysteine and the conserved F or W are not part of the CDR3 here.

V gene,CDR3 protein
TRBV5-1,ASSRDSRSRYT
TRBV7-3,ASSLTAGGGVNTEAF
TRBV13,ASSLGAGSSGANVLT
TRBV5-1,ASSLDGDYGNTIY
TRBV27,ASSSEDSKADTQY
TRBV12-3/TRBV12-4,ASSSTAYNEQF
TRBV2,ASKHRTSVQETQY
TRBV28,ASSLLGTSGSNSYEQY
TRBV28,ASRSPYGYT
TRBV20-1,SAFTRASAYNEQF
TRBV14,ASSRNNMQETQY
TRBV28,ASRGVPYNEQF
TRBV11-2,ASSLGGRVSTEAF
TRBV11-2,ASSFRDLKSYEQY
TRBV5-1,ASSLELVRHNEQF
TRBV29-1,SVEDREGGYGYT
TRBV7-2,ASSFDGQYGYT
TRBV3-1,ASSQRSGGRVYEQY
TRBV2,ASKRETQY
TRBV5-1,ASAAMGPYNEQF
TRBV2,ASSGDHEQF
TRBV28,ASSSGGGGSGANVLT
TRBV4-1,ASSQMTSGAEQF
TRBV5-1,ASRLGANEKLF
TRBV2,ASSEVPGLAEETRY
TRBV6-5,ASSFLRWEKLF
TRBV5-4,ASSLGDRYQETQY
TRBV28,ASSLGQTNQPQH
TRBV28,ASSETRWEETQY
TRBV7-3,ASSLGPVPRETQY
TRBV6-5,ASSYQTDSYEQY
TRBV12-3/TRBV12-4,ASSWRDRDQAF
TRBV27,ASSFFGTANTGELF
TRBV28,ASSQPDFNYGYT
TRBV6-5,ASSPGTVEAF
TRBV4-1,ASSQGRVAKNIQY
TRBV5-1,ANSLGELYGYT
TRBV20-1,SARGHTSSYNEQF
TRBV3-1,ASSQQTGPWEHIQY
TRBV10-2,ASSETSPPYNEQF
TRBV29-1,SVSHRGQYGFT
TRBV5-1,ASSPGQGTYSEQF
TRBV2,ASSGRDSFGAQY
TRBV20-1,SARDASGGYYYEQY
TRBV12-3/TRBV12-4,ASRRPGAPGELF
TRBV9,ASSVEPAFQETQY
TRBV4-2,ASSLGWDLRETQY
TRBV7-6,ASSPLTGARRSYNEQF
TRBV6-1,ASTELANAQF
TRBV24-1,ATSDWATNYGYT
TRBV6-5,ASSNQGSYEQY
TRBV5-1,ASSPSLTSMGSVGELF
TRBV11-2,ASLPVRRETQY
TRBV7-7,ASSFDRSNTQY
TRBV4-1,ASSQDYPDRGRIEQY
TRBV5-1,ASSLDPKEKLF
TRBV28,ASSFRFQRQETQY
TRBV15,ATSRDGDREPDTIY